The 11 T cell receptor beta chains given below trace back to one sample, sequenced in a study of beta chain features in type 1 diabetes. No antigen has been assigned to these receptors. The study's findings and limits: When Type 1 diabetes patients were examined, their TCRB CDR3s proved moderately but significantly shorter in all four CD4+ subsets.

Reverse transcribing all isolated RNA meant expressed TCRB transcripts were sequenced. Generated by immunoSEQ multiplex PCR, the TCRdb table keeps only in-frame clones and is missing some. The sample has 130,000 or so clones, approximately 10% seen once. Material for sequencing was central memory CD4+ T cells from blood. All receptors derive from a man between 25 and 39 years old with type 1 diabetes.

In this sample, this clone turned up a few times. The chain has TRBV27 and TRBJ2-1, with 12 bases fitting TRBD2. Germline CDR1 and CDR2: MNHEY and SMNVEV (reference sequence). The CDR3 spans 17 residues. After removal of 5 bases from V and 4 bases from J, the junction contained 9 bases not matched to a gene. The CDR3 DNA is TGTGCCAGCAGTACCCACCCCGGGACTAGCGGGTACAATGAGCAGTTCTTC. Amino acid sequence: CASSTHPGTSGYNEQFF.

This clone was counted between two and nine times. CDR3 in DNA: TGTGCCAGCAGCTCCAGGGCTCGTACTGAAGCTTTCTTT. It specifies CASSSRARTEAFF. This chain connects TRBV7-3 to TRBJ1-1, with a weak D call TRBD1 (5 bases). Trimming removed 4 bases from V and 5 bases from J, with 11 bases in between. Germline loops: CDR1 SGHTA, CDR2 FQGTGA. The CDR3 length is 13 residues.

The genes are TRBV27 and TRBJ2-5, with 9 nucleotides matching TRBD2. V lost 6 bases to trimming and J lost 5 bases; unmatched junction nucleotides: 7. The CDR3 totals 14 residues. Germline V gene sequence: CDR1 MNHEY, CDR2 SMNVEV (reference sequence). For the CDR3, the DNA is TGTGCCAGCAGCTCTTTAGCGGGGGTGGAGACCCAGTACTTC. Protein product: CASSSLAGVETQYF.

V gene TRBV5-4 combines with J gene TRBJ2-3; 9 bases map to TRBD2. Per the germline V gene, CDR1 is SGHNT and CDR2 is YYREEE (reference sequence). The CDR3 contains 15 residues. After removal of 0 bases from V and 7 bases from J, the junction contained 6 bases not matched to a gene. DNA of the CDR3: TGTGCCAGCAGCTTGGCCACGGGACTAGCAAATACGCAGTATTTT. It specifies CASSLATGLANTQYF.

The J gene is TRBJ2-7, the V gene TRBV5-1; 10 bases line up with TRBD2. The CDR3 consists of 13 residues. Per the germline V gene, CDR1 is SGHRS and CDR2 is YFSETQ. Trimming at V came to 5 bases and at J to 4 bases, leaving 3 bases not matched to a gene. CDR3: CASRTSGEYEQYF. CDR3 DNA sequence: TGCGCCAGCAGAACTAGCGGGGAATACGAGCAGTACTTC.

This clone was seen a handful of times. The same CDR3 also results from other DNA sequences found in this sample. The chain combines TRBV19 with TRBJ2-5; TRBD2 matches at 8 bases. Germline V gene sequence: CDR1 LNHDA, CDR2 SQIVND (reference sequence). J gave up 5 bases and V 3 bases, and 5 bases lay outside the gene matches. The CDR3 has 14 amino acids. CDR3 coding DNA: TGTGCCAGTAGTATTACGGGGGGGACGGAGACCCAGTACTTC. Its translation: CASSITGGTETQYF.

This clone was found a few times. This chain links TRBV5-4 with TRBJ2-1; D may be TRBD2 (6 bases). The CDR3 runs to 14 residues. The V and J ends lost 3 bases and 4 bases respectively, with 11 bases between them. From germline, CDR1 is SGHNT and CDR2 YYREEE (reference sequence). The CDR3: CASSSWSGYNEQFF. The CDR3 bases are TGTGCCAGCAGCTCTTGGAGCGGGTACAATGAGCAGTTCTTC.

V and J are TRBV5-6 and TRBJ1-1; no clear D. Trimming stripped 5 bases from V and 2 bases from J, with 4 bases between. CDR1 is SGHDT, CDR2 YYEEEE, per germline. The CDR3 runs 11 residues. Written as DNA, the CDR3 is TGTGCCAGCAGTATAAACACTGAAGCTTTCTTT. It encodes CASSINTEAFF.

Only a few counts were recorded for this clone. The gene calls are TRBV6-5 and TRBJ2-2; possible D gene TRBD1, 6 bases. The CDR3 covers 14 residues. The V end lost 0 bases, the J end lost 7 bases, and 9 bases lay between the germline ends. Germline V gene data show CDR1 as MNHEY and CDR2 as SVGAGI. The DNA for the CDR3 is TGTGCCAGCAGTTACTCAGGGGGAGTCGGGGAGCTGTTTTTT. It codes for CASSYSGGVGELFF.

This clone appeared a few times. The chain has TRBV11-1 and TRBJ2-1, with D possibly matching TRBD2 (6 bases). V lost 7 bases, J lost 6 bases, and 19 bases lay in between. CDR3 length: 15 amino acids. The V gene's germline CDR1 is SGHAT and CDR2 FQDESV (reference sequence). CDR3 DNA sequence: TGTGCCAGCACCTTCTTGGGGGGATCGCGCAATGAGCAGTTCTTC. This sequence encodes CASTFLGGSRNEQFF.

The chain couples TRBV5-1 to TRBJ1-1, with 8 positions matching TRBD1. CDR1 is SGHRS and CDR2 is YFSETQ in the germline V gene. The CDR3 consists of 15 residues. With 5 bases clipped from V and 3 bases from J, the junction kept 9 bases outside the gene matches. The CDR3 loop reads CASRLRTGLDTEAFF. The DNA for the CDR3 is TGCGCCAGCAGACTCCGGACAGGGTTGGACACTGAAGCTTTCTTT.